This T cell receptor (beta chain) was sequenced during a study of cytomegalovirus exposure and HLA in healthy donors. Study-wide background: The approximately 670 first-cohort repertoires shared a platform with the roughly 110 validation repertoires, as reported in a later analysis.

In the case of this clone: No antigen is known for it.

V was cut by 2 bases and J by 2 bases, with 6 bases left in between. Germline V gene sequence: CDR1 SGDLS, CDR2 YYNGEE. This CDR3 comprises 13 residues. Whole-study results and caveats: Reportedly, diagnosis of cytomegalovirus status by the classifier showed high specificity and sensitivity.

Here immunoSEQ multiplex PCR was the method, and the copy in TCRdb shows in-frame clones only, minus some. This sample has roughly 330,000 clones, with about nine tenths found just once. The sample was PBMCs. The receptor's source is a woman in her 30s in good health and CMV-seropositive. The rearrangement joins TRBV9 to TRBJ2-3; D ambiguous. The CDR3 protein is CASSVYTTDTQYF. CDR3 sequence (DNA): TGTGCCAGCAGCGTCTATACCACAGATACGCAGTATTTT. The complete variable domain, with remaining parts taken from reference TRBV9 and TRBJ2-3, reads DSGVTQTPKHLITATGQRVTLRCSPRSGDLSVYWYQQSLDQGLQFLIQYYNGEERAKGNILERFSAQQFPDLHSELNLSSLELGDSALYFCASSVYTTDTQYFGPGTRLTVL.